A selection of T cell receptor beta chains follows, all from one sample in a study of blood T cell repertoires in COVID-19. Method: immunoSEQ multiplex PCR; TCRdb's copy keeps in-frame clones and lacks some. This table holds some 170,000 clones, approximately 80% found once. What was sequenced was PBMCs or T cells enriched from blood (not recorded which). The receptors originated from a man aged 50-59 years who had recovered from COVID-19. Each CDR3 is given with its conserved first and last residue. D genes are given only for firm matches.

D gene: .; V gene: TRBV6-5; CDR3 protein: CATQRGRMDTQYF
D gene: TRBD2; V gene: TRBV4-1; CDR3 protein: CASSPIAGGVYNEQFF
D gene: TRBD2; V gene: TRBV19; CDR3 protein: CASSRSSGGLSEQFF
D gene: TRBD1; V gene: TRBV9; CDR3 protein: CASSVGGTGAHEQYF
D gene: .; V gene: TRBV2; CDR3 protein: CASSERGLALGNQYF
D gene: .; V gene: TRBV2; CDR3 protein: CASSENGSGPLHF
D gene: TRBD1; V gene: TRBV27; CDR3 protein: CASSLSQGQAAGNTIYF
D gene: .; V gene: TRBV19; CDR3 protein: CASRQGLGNTIYF
D gene: .; V gene: TRBV27; CDR3 protein: CASNVRRGGPREQFF
D gene: .; V gene: TRBV30; CDR3 protein: CAWIPLSVSSYNEQFF
D gene: .; V gene: TRBV30; CDR3 protein: CAIDGRGGTEAFF
D gene: TRBD1; V gene: TRBV6-5; CDR3 protein: CASSYSTGRYEQYF
D gene: .; V gene: TRBV6-5; CDR3 protein: CASRTGNTEAFF
D gene: .; V gene: TRBV18; CDR3 protein: CASSPFETGNTEAFF
D gene: TRBD1; V gene: TRBV12-3/TRBV12-4; CDR3 protein: CASSPGTGGWAFF
D gene: TRBD1; V gene: TRBV6-5; CDR3 protein: CASGTGTGGGETQYF
D gene: .; V gene: TRBV1; CDR3 protein: CTSILLDRGVLNTEAFF
D gene: .; V gene: TRBV7-9; CDR3 protein: CASSLGSGGGNTEAFF
D gene: .; V gene: TRBV5-1; CDR3 protein: CASSFTTGQAYEQYF
D gene: .; V gene: TRBV18; CDR3 protein: CASSSSLYEQYF
D gene: TRBD1; V gene: TRBV6-5; CDR3 protein: CASSYTGQAAEQFF
D gene: TRBD2; V gene: TRBV4-2; CDR3 protein: CASSLGRGGSDTQYF
D gene: .; V gene: TRBV3-1/TRBV3-2; CDR3 protein: CASSQEGRVRGYTF
D gene: .; V gene: TRBV18; CDR3 protein: CASSGAPRNEKLFF
D gene: .; V gene: TRBV24-1; CDR3 protein: CATSDPKGLNQPQHF
D gene: .; V gene: TRBV20-1; CDR3 protein: CSAEGRGYTF
D gene: TRBD1; V gene: TRBV19; CDR3 protein: CASSLNRGPGTDTQYF
D gene: .; V gene: TRBV5-5; CDR3 protein: CASSLVQGLSNQPQHF
D gene: TRBD1; V gene: TRBV7-6; CDR3 protein: CASSTGGAGGELFF
D gene: TRBD2; V gene: TRBV18; CDR3 protein: CASSRSGGPNNEQFF
D gene: .; V gene: TRBV5-1; CDR3 protein: CASSWRPGDNDEQYF
D gene: .; V gene: TRBV12-5; CDR3 protein: CASGFGESNSPLHF
D gene: .; V gene: TRBV18; CDR3 protein: CASSPSRQSSYEQYF
D gene: .; V gene: TRBV5-1; CDR3 protein: CASSRAGGRTNEKLFF
D gene: .; V gene: TRBV12-3/TRBV12-4; CDR3 protein: CASSLVGRASAFF
D gene: .; V gene: TRBV10-3; CDR3 protein: CAISDPGGLSPNNEQFF
D gene: .; V gene: TRBV6-4; CDR3 protein: CASSDNRASTDTQYF
D gene: .; V gene: TRBV6-4; CDR3 protein: CASSDSLLALGSYNEQFF
D gene: .; V gene: TRBV7-6; CDR3 protein: CASSLGLRETQYF
D gene: .; V gene: TRBV11-2; CDR3 protein: CASEGGTSGTDTQYF
D gene: .; V gene: TRBV6-4; CDR3 protein: CASSEDTFSGPYGYTF
D gene: .; V gene: TRBV6-1; CDR3 protein: CASSDRARQMNSYGYTF
D gene: TRBD1; V gene: TRBV6-5; CDR3 protein: CASTPGTGVQPQHF
D gene: .; V gene: TRBV6-2/TRBV6-3; CDR3 protein: CASSSHQGNTEAFF
D gene: .; V gene: TRBV18; CDR3 protein: CASSPLQGTTQGGTNYGYTF
D gene: TRBD1; V gene: TRBV7-2; CDR3 protein: CASSLIFGDSSSYGYTF
D gene: .; V gene: TRBV10-2; CDR3 protein: CASSATFGYTF
D gene: TRBD2; V gene: TRBV10-3; CDR3 protein: CAISGEGMGSTQYF
D gene: TRBD1; V gene: TRBV7-8; CDR3 protein: CASSPTGGRGNSPLHF
D gene: .; V gene: TRBV7-3; CDR3 protein: CASSLGPHVETQYF
D gene: TRBD2; V gene: TRBV4-1; CDR3 protein: CASSPTSGGTGELFF
D gene: .; V gene: TRBV30; CDR3 protein: CAWNRANSPLHF
D gene: .; V gene: TRBV7-6; CDR3 protein: CASSQDRLDGYTF
D gene: TRBD2; V gene: TRBV10-3; CDR3 protein: CAISESELAGGPGETQYF
D gene: TRBD1; V gene: TRBV7-9; CDR3 protein: CASSRDRGSQETQYF
D gene: TRBD2; V gene: TRBV11-1; CDR3 protein: CATRKAGGNSYEQYF